The sequence of this T cell receptor beta chain was determined in a study of T cell clones after liver transplantation. Across the study: Third-party-reactive TCRbeta sequences from pre-transplant mixed lymphocyte reactions served as antigen-independent comparators.

CDR3 length: 12 residues. V was clipped by 10 bases and J by 1 base, with 10 bases between them. Germline assignment: CDR1 LNHDA and CDR2 SQIVND (reference sequence). Assay used: immunoSEQ multiplex PCR; TCRdb lists only in-frame clones, some missing. The profile shows 65,000 to 80,000 clones, around 78% of them singletons. The specimen was CD4+ T cells from blood, collected at the 22-month timepoint. The origin of this receptor is a human patient who received a liver transplant. Among the T cells, some may be from the graft donor. The rearrangement links TRBV19 to TRBJ1-1; D is undetermined. CDR3 protein: CATTRQNTEAFF. CDR3 coding DNA: TGTGCCACTACCCGACAGAACACTGAAGCTTTCTTT.